Listed below are T cell receptor beta chains from one sample, sequenced in a study of beta chain features in type 1 diabetes. The repertoire was sequenced with immunoSEQ multiplex PCR; TCRdb's copy has only in-frame clones and lacks some. The sample records 140,000 or so clones, 10% to 15% being singletons. Sequencing used central memory CD4+ T cells from blood. Receptors were obtained from a young man with type 1 diabetes. CDR3s include the opening cysteine and the closing phenylalanine or tryptophan. Fields, in order: D gene, V gene, J gene, clone size, CDR3 protein, CDR3 DNA. A D gene is named only where the DNA matches it firmly. Only some rows state a clone size, as once, few, many or a class for expanded clones.

NA	TRBV5-1	TRBJ1-1	few	CASSLESGGRLGFF	TGCGCCAGCAGCTTGGAGAGTGGCGGCCGGCTAGGTTTCTTT
TRBD1	TRBV5-6	TRBJ2-5	NA	CASSLGTGGLETQYF	TGTGCCAGCAGCTTGGGGACAGGGGGCTTAGAGACCCAGTACTTC
NA	TRBV6-5	TRBJ1-1	few	CASRSQVNTEAFF	TGTGCCAGCAGATCCCAGGTGAACACTGAAGCTTTCTTT
TRBD2	TRBV28	TRBJ2-7	NA	CASRPSGRTIYEQYF	TGTGCCAGCAGACCTAGCGGGAGGACTATCTACGAGCAGTACTTC
TRBD1	TRBV6-5	TRBJ2-7	NA	CASTLSGTGLYEQYF	TGTGCCAGCACCCTCTCCGGGACAGGGCTCTACGAGCAGTACTTC
NA	TRBV27	TRBJ1-1	NA	CASSLNTEAFF	TGTGCCAGCAGTCTGAACACTGAAGCTTTCTTT
NA	TRBV10-3	TRBJ1-2	NA	CAITERADYGYTF	TGTGCCATCACCGAACGGGCCGACTATGGCTACACCTTC
TRBD1	TRBV27	TRBJ1-2	few	CASSSTGVSYTF	TGTGCCAGCAGTTCAACAGGGGTTAGCTACACCTTC
NA	TRBV6-6	TRBJ1-1	few	CASSYKGDDTEAFF	TGTGCCAGCAGTTACAAGGGTGATGACACTGAAGCTTTCTTT
NA	TRBV5-1	TRBJ2-1	NA	CASSLDPSSYNEQFF	TGCGCCAGCAGCTTGGATCCCAGCTCCTACAATGAGCAGTTCTTC
NA	TRBV9	TRBJ2-2	few	CASSVGTRTATGELFF	TGTGCCAGCAGCGTAGGGACTCGGACAGCCACCGGGGAGCTGTTTTTT
TRBD1	TRBV4-1	TRBJ1-1	NA	CASSGTGFNTEAFF	TGCGCCAGCAGCGGGACAGGCTTTAACACTGAAGCTTTCTTT
NA	TRBV7-9	TRBJ1-4	NA	CASSTTSHAEKLFF	TGTGCCAGCAGCACAACAAGTCATGCCGAAAAACTGTTTTTT
TRBD1	TRBV9	TRBJ2-6	NA	CASSVLRDSQEYSGANVLTF	TGTGCCAGCAGCGTACTGAGGGACAGCCAAGAATACTCTGGGGCCAACGTCCTGACTTTC
NA	TRBV5-1	TRBJ1-1	NA	CASSLSQSGTEAFF	TGCGCCAGCAGCTTGTCGCAGTCAGGCACTGAAGCTTTCTTT
NA	TRBV30	TRBJ1-2	few	CAWRVGGANGYTF	TGTGCCTGGAGGGTTGGGGGCGCGAATGGCTACACCTTC
NA	TRBV5-8	TRBJ1-1	few	CASSALSTLTTEAFF	TGTGCCAGCAGCGCCCTCAGTACCTTAACAACTGAAGCTTTCTTT
NA	TRBV9	TRBJ2-1	NA	CASSVGRGTWNEQFF	TGTGCCAGCAGCGTAGGGAGGGGTACATGGAATGAGCAGTTCTTC
NA	TRBV5-4	TRBJ2-5	NA	CASSLYSLETQYF	TGTGCCAGCAGCTTGTACTCCCTAGAGACCCAGTACTTC
NA	TRBV9	TRBJ1-4	few	CASSGLNEKLFF	TGTGCCAGCAGCGGCCTTAATGAAAAACTGTTTTTT
NA	TRBV6-5	TRBJ1-6	NA	CASSRSDGSPLHF	TGTGCCAGCAGCCGATCCGACGGGTCACCCCTCCACTTT
NA	TRBV30	TRBJ2-1	NA	CAWRSKTAYNEQFF	TGTGCCTGGAGGTCCAAGACGGCCTACAATGAGCAGTTCTTC
NA	TRBV15	TRBJ2-1	NA	CATSRDLEAGQRNEQFF	TGTGCCACCAGCAGAGATTTGGAGGCAGGGCAAAGGAATGAGCAGTTCTTC
NA	TRBV6-6	TRBJ1-4	NA	CASSRDGNPTNEKLFF	TGTGCCAGCAGTCGGGACGGCAACCCGACTAATGAAAAACTGTTTTTT
NA	TRBV7-8	TRBJ1-2	NA	CASSLGAGQDYGYTF	TGTGCCAGCAGCTTAGGGGCGGGACAAGACTATGGCTACACCTTC
NA	TRBV30	TRBJ1-5	NA	CAWSLDNNQPQHF	TGTGCCTGGAGTTTGGACAACAATCAGCCCCAGCATTTT
NA	TRBV4-1	TRBJ1-2	NA	CASSPSLGGYTF	TGCGCCAGCAGCCCCAGCTTGGGAGGCTACACCTTC
NA	TRBV10-2	TRBJ1-1	NA	CASRGGREAFF	TGCGCCAGCAGGGGGGGACGGGAAGCTTTCTTT
TRBD1	TRBV28	TRBJ2-5	few	CASSPSGTGEETQYF	TGTGCCAGCAGCCCTTCCGGGACAGGGGAAGAGACCCAGTACTTC
NA	TRBV9	TRBJ2-7	few	CASSPGIGTAYEQYF	TGTGCCAGCAGCCCAGGGATAGGGACCGCTTACGAGCAGTACTTC
NA	TRBV5-1	TRBJ2-1	NA	CASSLSGPDEQFF	TGCGCCAGCAGCTTGTCTGGGCCCGATGAGCAGTTCTTC
NA	TRBV4-1	TRBJ1-5	NA	CASSQGTGGNQPQHF	TGCGCCAGCAGCCAGGGGACGGGCGGAAATCAGCCCCAGCATTTT